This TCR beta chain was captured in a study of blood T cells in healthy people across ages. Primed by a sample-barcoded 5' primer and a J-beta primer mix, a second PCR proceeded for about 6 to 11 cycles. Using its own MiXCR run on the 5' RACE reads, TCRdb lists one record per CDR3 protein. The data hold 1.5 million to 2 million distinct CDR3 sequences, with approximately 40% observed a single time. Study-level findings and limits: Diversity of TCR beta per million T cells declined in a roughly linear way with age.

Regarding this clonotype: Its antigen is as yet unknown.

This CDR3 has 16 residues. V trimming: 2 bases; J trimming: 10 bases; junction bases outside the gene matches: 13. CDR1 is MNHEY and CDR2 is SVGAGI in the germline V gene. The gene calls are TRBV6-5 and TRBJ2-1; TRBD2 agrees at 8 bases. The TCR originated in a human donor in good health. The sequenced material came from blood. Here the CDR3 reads CASSYHRVSGVGEQFF. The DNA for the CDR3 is TGTGCCAGCAGTTACCACCGCGTTAGCGGGGTCGGGGAGCAGTTCTTC.